This T cell receptor (beta chain) was captured by sequencing in a study of T cell changes during pregnancy in multiple sclerosis. Profiling relied on immunoSEQ multiplex PCR, and the TCRdb table lists in-frame clones only, not all of them. The repertoire has roughly 76,000 clones, around 90% of them found once; the top ten carry under 0.6%. The CDR3 length is 13 residues. The germline CDR1 and CDR2 sequences are SGHTA and FQGNSA. V lost 5 bases and J 7 bases, leaving 14 bases between the germline ends. The receptor was isolated from a female donor with multiple sclerosis, enrolled in a pregnancy study. The material was CD4+ T cells from peripheral blood mononuclear cells, obtained in the second trimester of pregnancy. This chain joins TRBV7-2 and TRBJ1-1; perhaps TRBD1 as D (5 bases). CDR3 region: CASSVAGQFEAFF. The CDR3, as DNA: TGTGCCAGCAGCGTGGCGGGGCAGTTTGAAGCTTTCTTT.